This T cell receptor (beta chain) derives from a study of T-cell reconstitution after alpha-beta-depleted transplantation in children. General study findings and limits: At day 60, the high TCRbeta diversity found in some patients originated from recipient T cells and thymic progenitors that had survived.

A TCRbeta library incorporating unique molecular identifiers was prepared. TCRdb fed the PCR reads into MiXCR, producing one record per CDR3 protein. The sample lists about 150,000 distinct CDR3 sequences; over 8.5% were seen once. The CDR3 sequence is 15 residues long. Looked up from germline, CDR1 is SQVTM and CDR2 is ANQGSEA. V was shortened by 5 bases and J by 6 bases, with 21 bases between the two germline ends. As for this clonotype: Its specificity is unknown.

Sequenced material: PBMCs, taken before TCRalphabeta/CD19-depleted stem cell transplant. This TCR was sampled from a boy aged 2 to 10 with acute myeloid leukemia, due to receive a stem cell transplant. The rearrangement uses TRBV29-1 and TRBJ2-3; D may be TRBD1 (6 bases). The CDR3 sequence is CSVTPGRGVVDTQYF. CDR3 DNA: TGCAGCGTTACCCCGGGCAGGGGCGTCGTCGATACGCAGTATTTT.